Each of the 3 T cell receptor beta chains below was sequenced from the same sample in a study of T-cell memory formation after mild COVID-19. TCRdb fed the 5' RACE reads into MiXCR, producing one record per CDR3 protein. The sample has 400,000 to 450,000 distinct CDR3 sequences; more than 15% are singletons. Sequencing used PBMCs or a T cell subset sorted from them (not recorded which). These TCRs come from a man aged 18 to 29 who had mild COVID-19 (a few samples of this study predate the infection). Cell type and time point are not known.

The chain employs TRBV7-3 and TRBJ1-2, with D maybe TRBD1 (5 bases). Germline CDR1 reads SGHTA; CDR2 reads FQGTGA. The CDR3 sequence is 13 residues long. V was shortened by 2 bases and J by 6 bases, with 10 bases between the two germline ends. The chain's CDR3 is CASSLEGAHGYTF. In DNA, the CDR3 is TGTGCCAGCAGCTTAGAAGGGGCGCATGGCTACACCTTC.

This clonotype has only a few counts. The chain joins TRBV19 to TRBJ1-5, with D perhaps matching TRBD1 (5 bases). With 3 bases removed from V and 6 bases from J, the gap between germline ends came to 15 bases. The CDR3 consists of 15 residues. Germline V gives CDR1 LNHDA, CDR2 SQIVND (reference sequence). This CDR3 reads CASSITGVSAQPQHF. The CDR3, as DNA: TGTGCCAGTAGTATCACGGGGGTATCGGCTCAGCCCCAGCATTTT.

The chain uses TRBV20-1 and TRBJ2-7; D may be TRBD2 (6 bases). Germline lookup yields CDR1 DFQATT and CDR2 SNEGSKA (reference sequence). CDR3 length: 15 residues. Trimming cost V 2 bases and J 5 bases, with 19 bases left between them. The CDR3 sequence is CSARWAGRRVNEQYF. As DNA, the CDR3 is TGCAGTGCTAGATGGGCAGGGAGGAGAGTAAACGAGCAGTACTTC.